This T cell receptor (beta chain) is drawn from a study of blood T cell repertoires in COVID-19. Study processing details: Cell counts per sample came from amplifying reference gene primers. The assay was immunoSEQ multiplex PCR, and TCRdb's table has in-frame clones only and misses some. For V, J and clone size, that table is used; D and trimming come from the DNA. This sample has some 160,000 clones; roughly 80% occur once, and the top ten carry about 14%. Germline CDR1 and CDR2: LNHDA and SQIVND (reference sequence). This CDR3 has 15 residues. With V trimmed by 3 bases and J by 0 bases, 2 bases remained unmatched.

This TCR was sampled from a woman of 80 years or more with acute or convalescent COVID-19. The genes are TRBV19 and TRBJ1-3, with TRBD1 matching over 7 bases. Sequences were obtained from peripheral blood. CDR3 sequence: CASSMGQTSGNTIYF. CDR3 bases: TGTGCCAGTAGTATGGGACAGACCTCTGGAAACACCATATATTTT.